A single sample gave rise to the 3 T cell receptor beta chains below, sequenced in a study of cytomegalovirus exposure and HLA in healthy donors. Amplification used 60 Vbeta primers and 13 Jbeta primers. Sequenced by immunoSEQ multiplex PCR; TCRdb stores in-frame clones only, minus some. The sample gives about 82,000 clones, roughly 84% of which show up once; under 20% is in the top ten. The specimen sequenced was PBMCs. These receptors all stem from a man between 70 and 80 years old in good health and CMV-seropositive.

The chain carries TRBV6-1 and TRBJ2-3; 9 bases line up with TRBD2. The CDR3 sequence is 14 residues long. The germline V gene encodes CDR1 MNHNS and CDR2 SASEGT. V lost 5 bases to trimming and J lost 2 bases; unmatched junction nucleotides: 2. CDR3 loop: CASSIAGATDTQYF. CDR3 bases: TGTGCCAGCAGTATAGCGGGGGCCACAGATACGCAGTATTTT.

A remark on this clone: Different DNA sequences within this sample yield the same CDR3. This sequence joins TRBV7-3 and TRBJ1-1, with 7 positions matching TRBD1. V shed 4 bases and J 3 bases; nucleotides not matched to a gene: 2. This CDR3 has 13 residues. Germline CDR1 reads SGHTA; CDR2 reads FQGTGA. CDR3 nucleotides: TGTGCCAGCAGCTCCCAGGGGGACACTGAAGCTTTCTTT. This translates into CASSSQGDTEAFF.

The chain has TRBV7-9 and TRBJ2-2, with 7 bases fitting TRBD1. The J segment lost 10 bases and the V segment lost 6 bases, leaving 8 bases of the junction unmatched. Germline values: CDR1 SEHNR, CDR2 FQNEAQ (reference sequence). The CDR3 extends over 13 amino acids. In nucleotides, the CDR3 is TGTGCCAGCAGTTTATTACAGGGGATGGAGCTGTTTTTT. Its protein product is CASSLLQGMELFF.